The entry below gives a single T cell receptor beta chain sequence along with its context. Per the germline V gene, CDR1 is LNHDA and CDR2 is SQIVND (reference sequence). The junction had 11 bases not matched to a gene; V was cut back by 11 bases and J by 6 bases. This CDR3 is 14 amino acids long. Clones were sequenced by immunoSEQ multiplex PCR, and TCRdb holds only the in-frame ones, with some missing. This table has 35,000 to 50,000 clones, about 90% appearing once. The data belong to a study of blood T cell repertoires in COVID-19. The chain uses TRBV19 and TRBJ1-5, with TRBD1 matching 9 bases. What was sequenced was peripheral blood. This TCR came from a woman aged 40-49 years with acute or convalescent COVID-19. As DNA, the CDR3 is TGTGCCGGGGGACAGGGTAAGTCGGGTCAGCCCCAGCATTTT. Protein product: CAGGQGKSGQPQHF. The full variable domain, with the rest looked up from reference TRBV19 and TRBJ1-5, is DGGITQSPKYLFRKEGQNVTLSCEQNLNHDAMYWYRQDPGQGLRLIYYSQIVNDFQKGDIAEGYSVSREKKESFPLTVTSAQKNPTAFYLCAGGQGKSGQPQHFGDGTRLSIL.